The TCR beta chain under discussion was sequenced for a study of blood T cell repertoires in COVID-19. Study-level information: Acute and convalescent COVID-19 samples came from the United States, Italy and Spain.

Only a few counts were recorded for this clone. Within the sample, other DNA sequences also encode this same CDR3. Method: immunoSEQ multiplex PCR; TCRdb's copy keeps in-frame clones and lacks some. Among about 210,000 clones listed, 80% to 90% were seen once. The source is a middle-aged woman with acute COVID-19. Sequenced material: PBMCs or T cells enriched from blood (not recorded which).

The CDR3 DNA sequence: TGTGCCAGCAGCTTAGGAAGCGGGTTGAGCTCCTACAATGAGCAGTTCTTC. It translates to CASSLGSGLSSYNEQFF. The chain combines TRBV7-6 with TRBJ2-1; tentative D call: TRBD2 (6 bases). This CDR3 has 17 amino acids. V was cut by 1 base and J by 0 bases, with 13 bases left in between. Germline V gene data show CDR1 as SGHVS and CDR2 as FNYEAQ.